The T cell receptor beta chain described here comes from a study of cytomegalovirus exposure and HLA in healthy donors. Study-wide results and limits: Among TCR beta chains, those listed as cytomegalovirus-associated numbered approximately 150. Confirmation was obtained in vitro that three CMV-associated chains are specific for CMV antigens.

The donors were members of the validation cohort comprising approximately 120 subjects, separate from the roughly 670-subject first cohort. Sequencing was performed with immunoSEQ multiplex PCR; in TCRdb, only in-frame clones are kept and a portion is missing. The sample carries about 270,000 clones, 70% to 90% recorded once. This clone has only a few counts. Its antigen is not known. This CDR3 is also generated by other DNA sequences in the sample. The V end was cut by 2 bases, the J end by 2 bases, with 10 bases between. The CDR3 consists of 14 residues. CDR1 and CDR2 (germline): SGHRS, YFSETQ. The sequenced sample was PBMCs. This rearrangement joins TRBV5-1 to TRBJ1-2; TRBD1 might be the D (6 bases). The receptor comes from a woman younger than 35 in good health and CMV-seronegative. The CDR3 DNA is TGCGCCAGCAGCTTATTACAGGGAAACTATGGCTACACCTTC. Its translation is CASSLLQGNYGYTF.